This T cell receptor (beta chain) was sequenced for a study of cytomegalovirus exposure and HLA in healthy donors. Study-wide results and limits: Presence/absence analyses rested on an assumption that sequencing depth was roughly uniform across donors. Common viral pathogens seemed to be connected with several of the most significant clusters, according to a later analysis.

There were likely unrecorded immune exposures, though donors were nominally healthy when sampled. About this clone: Its antigen is not identified.

From germline, CDR1 is MGHRA and CDR2 YSYEKL. The CDR3 length is 15 residues. V was shortened by 0 bases and J by 4 bases, with 12 bases between the two germline ends. PCR used 60 Vbeta primers and 13 Jbeta primers. Repertoires were generated with immunoSEQ multiplex PCR, while TCRdb's copy carries only in-frame clones and drops some. Among about 73,000 clones listed, roughly 80% were seen once. The sequence came from a male donor in good health and CMV-seronegative. What was sequenced was PBMCs. The rearrangement uses TRBV4-1 and TRBJ1-2; D may be TRBD1 (5 bases). The CDR3 coding sequence is TGCGCCAGCAGCCAAGATACCCAGGGACTCTATGGCTACACCTTC. Encoded protein: CASSQDTQGLYGYTF.